Detailed here is one T cell receptor beta chain. The antigen remains unidentified. This sample was included in a study of CD8+ T cells in alopecia areata. Germline-derived CDR1 and CDR2 are SGDLS and YYNGEE. Deletions cut 0 bases from V and 3 bases from J, with 11 bases between. CDR3 length: 15 residues. It was cDNA, reverse transcribed from extracted RNA, that served as the sequencing template. Produced via immunoSEQ multiplex PCR; TCRdb's table is partial and in-frame only. Of fewer than 110,000 clones detected, around 59% appear once; the ten largest clones hold 7.5% to 9%. Study-level findings and limits: For lesional scalp, especially alopecia totalis/universalis, clonality was higher than in normal scalp.

The sample taken for sequencing was CD4+ T cells sorted from blood. This receptor was identified in a human donor in good health. The rearrangement uses TRBV9 and TRBJ2-3; D is possibly TRBD2 (5 bases). CDR3 region: CASSVEGRRTDTQYF. The CDR3 region has the DNA TGTGCCAGCAGCGTAGAGGGAAGGAGGACAGATACGCAGTATTTT.